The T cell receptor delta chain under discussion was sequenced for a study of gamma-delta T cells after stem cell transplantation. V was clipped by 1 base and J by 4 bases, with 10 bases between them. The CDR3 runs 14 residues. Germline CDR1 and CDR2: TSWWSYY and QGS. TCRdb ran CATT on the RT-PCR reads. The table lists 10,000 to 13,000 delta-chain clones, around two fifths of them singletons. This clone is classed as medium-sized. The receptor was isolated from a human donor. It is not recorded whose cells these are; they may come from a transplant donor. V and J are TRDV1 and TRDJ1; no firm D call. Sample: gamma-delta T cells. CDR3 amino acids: CALGEPIPGDKLIF. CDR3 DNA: TGTGCTCTTGGGGAACCGATCCCCGGCGATAAACTCATCTTT.